The 5 T cell receptor beta chains below all came from one sample that was sequenced in a study of patients and donors after allogeneic stem cell transplantation. TCRdb used MiXCR to reprocess the RT-PCR reads, holding one entry per CDR3 protein. Of about 87,000 distinct CDR3 sequences listed, approximately 5% are singletons. The specimen sequenced was blood, either unsorted or a sorted T cell fraction (not recorded which). These receptor sequences come from a human donor who was either an allogeneic HSCT recipient or a stem cell or donor lymphocyte infusion donor (not recorded which). It is not recorded whose cells these are; they may come from a transplant donor.

This clonotype was picked up many times. The genes are TRBV9 and TRBJ2-3; maybe TRBD2 (6 bases). CDR1 and CDR2 (germline): SGDLS, YYNGEE. Trimming removed 0 bases at V and 2 bases at J, with 16 bases between. The CDR3 sequence is 17 residues long. In nucleotides, the CDR3 is TGTGCCAGCAGCGTAGAATCCACTAGCCGCCCCACAGATACGCAGTATTTT. Amino acids: CASSVESTSRPTDTQYF.

V and J are TRBV6-1 and TRBJ1-2, with D possibly matching TRBD1 (5 bases). Germline loops: CDR1 MNHNS, CDR2 SASEGT. The CDR3 length is 17 residues. Between the trimmed V and J ends, which lost 2 bases and 0 bases, there was a span of 16 bases. CDR3 sequence reads: CASSERDGAGTNYGYTF. In DNA, the CDR3 is TGTGCCAGCAGTGAACGGGACGGCGCCGGGACTAACTATGGCTACACCTTC.

In its sample, this clonotype was seen a few times. This chain connects TRBV20-1 to TRBJ1-2, with 9 bases aligning to TRBD1. The CDR3 has 15 amino acids. The V and J ends lost 3 bases and 6 bases, in that order; junction bases with no gene match: 11. Looked up from germline, CDR1 is DFQATT and CDR2 is SNEGSKA (reference sequence). CDR3 coding DNA: TGCAGTGCTAGCCTGGGACAGGGATTTCTTAATGGCTACACCTTC. Its translation: CSASLGQGFLNGYTF.

This clonotype showed up many times. The J gene is TRBJ2-1, the V gene TRBV27; TRBD2 matches 7 bases. The germline gives CDR1 MNHEY, CDR2 SMNVEV (reference sequence). The CDR3 contains 16 residues. The V gene end was trimmed by 4 bases and the J gene end by 9 bases; junction bases not matched to a gene: 15. The CDR3 nucleotides read TGTGCCAGCAGTTCCCCAGGACTAGGGACCGGGGGTGAGCAGTTCTTC. The encoded protein is CASSSPGLGTGGEQFF.

This clonotype was seen at least ten times. This sequence joins TRBV6-1 and TRBJ2-2; D gene unclear. From germline, CDR1 is MNHNS and CDR2 SASEGT. Trimming took 3 bases from V and 3 from J, leaving 8 bases between them. CDR3 length: 14 amino acids. As DNA, the CDR3 is TGTGCCAGCAGTGATAGGCCAGACACCGGGGAGCTGTTTTTT. Its translation: CASSDRPDTGELFF.